This paragraph reports one TCR beta chain. The target antigen is unknown. The data belong to a study of beta chain features in type 1 diabetes. Looked up from germline, CDR1 is SGHNT and CDR2 is YENEEA. The CDR3 is 15 residues long. V was pared by 6 bases and J by 6 bases, with 17 bases between. Study-wide findings and caveats: Among patients with Type 1 diabetes, TCRB CDR3s were moderately but significantly shorter in every one of the four CD4+ subsets. Naive, central memory and Treg TCRB repertoires appeared more alike in patients than in healthy donors.

Based on CD45RO/CCR7/CD25/CD127/CD95/CD27, CD4+ regulatory, stem cell-like memory, naive and central memory cells were sorted. Sorted cells reached over 98% purity in every population. The investigators reverse transcribed all of the isolated RNA, so they sequenced expressed TCRB transcripts. This table comes from immunoSEQ multiplex PCR, and its TCRdb copy is limited to in-frame clones, with some not included. In the table there are approximately 41,000 clones, about 68% of which are singletons. The TCR originated in a man aged 25 to 40 with type 1 diabetes. Some clones in this sample may be carry-over from other donors' samples. Input material: Tregs from blood. The J gene is TRBJ2-2, the V gene TRBV11-3; a possible D gene is TRBD1 (6 bases). The CDR3 spells CASSSGQPGAGELFF. The DNA of the CDR3 is TGTGCCAGCAGTTCAGGACAGCCGGGCGCCGGGGAGCTGTTTTTT.